This T cell receptor (beta chain) was documented in a study of T-cell memory formation after mild COVID-19. Study observations and caveats: The study found contracting CD4+ clones mainly in CM and EM and contracting CD8+ clones in EMRA.

With constant-segment primers, 5'RACE yielded cDNA libraries of TCR alpha and TCR beta that carried sample barcodes and UMIs. In TCRdb, the 5' RACE reads were re-called with MiXCR into one record per CDR3 protein. In the table there are around 510,000 distinct CDR3 sequences, roughly 21% of which are singletons. Germline-derived CDR1 and CDR2 are SGDLS and YYNGEE. This CDR3 has 17 amino acids. Trimming took off 0 bases at V and 0 bases at J, with 13 bases between the two ends. This clonotype has just a few counts. Its specificity is not known. The receptor was derived from an adult woman who had mild COVID-19 (a few samples of this study predate the infection). Cell type and time point are not known. The material sequenced was PBMCs or a T cell subset sorted from them (not recorded which). V gene TRBV9 combines with J gene TRBJ2-1, with D perhaps matching TRBD2 (6 bases). DNA of the CDR3: TGTGCCAGCAGCGTAGCAGGCGGGGAAGGCTCCTACAATGAGCAGTTCTTC. It yields the protein CASSVAGGEGSYNEQFF.